The subject of this entry is one T cell receptor (beta chain). Only a few counts were recorded for this clone. It lacks a known antigen. Nothing much larger sits one base from this clone, and base qualities are not available. These data originate in a study of sequential checkpoint blockade in melanoma (dated by TCRdb to between 2018 and 2020). Regarding the research as a whole: Patients were randomized 1:1 to first-line nivolumab followed by ipilimumab (arm A) or ipilimumab followed by nivolumab (arm B). Maintenance nivolumab came after both trial sequences. TCRbeta immunosequencing was performed on DNA from roughly 91 pretreatment melanoma tumor samples. For approximately 22 patients, matched tumor biopsies were taken both before treatment and at week 13, after single-agent nivolumab (arm A) or ipilimumab (arm B). The same lesion was the source of about 80% of the matched pre- and post-treatment tumor biopsy pairs.

The full study reports these points: Tumor T-cell fraction and clonality were correlated with PD-L1 staining and CD8+ T-cell counts, but not with mutational load. Within-arm analyses of tumor T-cell fraction were limited by small sample sizes and reduced statistical power. Among patients in the nivolumab-first arm (arm A), tumor TIL clonality before treatment was associated with response (P = .04). The model for predicting response that combines TCR metrics with mutation burden needs to be validated in larger, independent patient cohorts. Patients with increases in tumor T-cell fraction and clonality by week 13 were approximately 30 times more likely to achieve clinical benefit.

What the treatment or condition label conveys for this sample: randomized to nivolumab then ipilimumab (arm A) or the reverse (arm B). Prior DNA-damaging chemotherapy had not been received by any trial patient. Samples were obtained from patients with melanoma enrolled in CheckMate 064, a randomized, open-label phase II trial of sequential checkpoint blockade. Genomic DNA from formalin-fixed paraffin-embedded (FFPE) tissue samples served as the input for tumor TCR sequencing. From the germline V gene, CDR1 is MNHGY and CDR2 is SAAAGT. V was cut back by 5 bases and J by 3 bases, leaving a gap of 11 bases between them. The CDR3 covers 14 residues, taking in both the cysteine and the phenylalanine. Just CDR3 DNA is preserved here, 42 bases in frame from base 1. TCRbeta CDR3 regions were immunosequenced from genomic DNA with the immunoSEQ Assay. Before high-throughput sequencing, genomic DNA was amplified using bias-controlled multiplex PCR. In the paper's pipeline: To quantify the absolute abundance of each unique TCRbeta CDR3 region, the sequences were collapsed and filtered. Clonality, defined as 1 minus Pielou's evenness, was calculated using only productive rearrangements. Tumor T-cell fraction was computed by normalizing TCRbeta template counts to usable DNA, estimated from several housekeeping genes. Clones with significantly greater frequencies in on-treatment versus baseline samples were identified using a previously published method. TCRdb stores this immuneACCESS table with in-frame sequences only. Part of the clones is absent; in the studies checked, under half of the shortfall reflects unresolved V genes, and no reason is known for the rest. Clone size and the V and J calls come from that table; the DNA yielded D and trimming. This sample lists some 1,300 clones; under 20% were detected once. Roughly 15% of the sample goes to the ten largest clones.

This receptor was identified in a human donor with melanoma. The V gene is TRBV6-8 and the J gene is TRBJ2-1, with an unclear D gene assignment. The specimen was tumor tissue (inferred from file names), collected from a patient given nivolumab and ipilimumab in sequence. The CDR3: CASSPQVDYNEQFF. In nucleotide form, the sequence is TGTGCCAGCAGTCCCCAAGTAGACTACAATGAGCAGTTCTTC.